This passage covers 29 T cell receptor beta chains from one sample sequenced in a study of T-cell memory formation after mild COVID-19. TCRdb analysed the 5' RACE reads with MiXCR anew, one entry per CDR3 protein. The data contain 85,000 to 130,000 distinct CDR3 sequences, 15% to 20% of them singletons. Material for sequencing was PBMCs or a T cell subset sorted from them (not recorded which). All receptors derive from an adult woman who had mild COVID-19 (a few samples of this study predate the infection). Cell type and time point are not known.

The genes are TRBV4-2 and TRBJ1-3; 7 bases are a match to TRBD1. With V trimmed by 8 bases and J by 0 bases, 19 bases remained unmatched. Looked up from germline, CDR1 is LGHNA and CDR2 is YNFKEQ. The CDR3 runs to 19 residues. CDR3 residues: CASQGTGTAPSFSGNTIYF. The CDR3 nucleotides are TGTGCCAGCCAAGGCACCGGGACAGCGCCGTCTTTCTCTGGAAACACCATATATTTT.

This clonotype was picked up many times. The chain couples TRBV9 to TRBJ1-2, with a possible D match to TRBD1 (6 bases). CDR3 length equals 15 residues. Germline V CDR1 and CDR2: SGDLS, YYNGEE. V lost 3 bases, J lost 2 bases, and 14 bases lay in between. The CDR3 is CASSAGTPFNYGYTF. The CDR3 DNA is TGTGCCAGCAGCGCCGGGACACCCTTCAACTATGGCTACACCTTC.

In this sample, this clonotype turned up once. The CDR3 nucleotides are TGTGCCAGCAGCCAAGGCTTGACAGGGCGTTTCGGCTACACCTTC. This gives the protein CASSQGLTGRFGYTF. The chain recombines TRBV4-2 with TRBJ1-2, with 7 bases matching TRBD1. The V gene's germline CDR1 is LGHNA and CDR2 YNFKEQ. With V trimmed by 1 base and J by 8 bases, 10 bases remained unmatched. This CDR3 region has 15 residues.

This clonotype has a handful of counts. CDR3: CASSLEVGTGELFF. As DNA, the CDR3 is TGTGCCAGCAGCTTAGAGGTGGGCACCGGGGAGCTGTTTTTT. V is TRBV7-6 and J is TRBJ2-2, with D unresolved. CDR1 and CDR2 from the germline V gene are SGHVS and FNYEAQ. Trimming took off 1 base at V and 4 bases at J, with 7 bases between the two ends. This CDR3 is 14 amino acids long.

This clonotype was recorded a few times. This chain uses TRBV7-2 with TRBJ2-7, with 8 bases matching TRBD2. CDR3 size: 16 residues. V gave up 0 bases and J gave up 4 bases; unmatched junction bases: 8. Germline lookup yields CDR1 SGHTA and CDR2 FQGNSA. The CDR3 DNA sequence: TGTGCCAGCAGCTTAGCGGGTCGGGGGGGCGGATACGAGCAGTACTTC. This translates into CASSLAGRGGGYEQYF. Supplemented by reference TRBV7-2 and TRBJ2-7, the full variable domain reads GAGVSQSPSNKVTEKGKDVELRCDPISGHTALYWYRQSLGQGLEFLIYFQGNSAPDKSGLPSDRFSAERTGGSVSTLTIQRTQQEDSAVYLCASSLAGRGGGYEQYFGPGTRLTVT.

The V gene is TRBV29-1, the J gene TRBJ2-1; 12 nucleotides agree with TRBD2. Trimming cost V 7 bases and J 8 bases; bases outside gene matches: 27. Germline loops: CDR1 SQVTM, CDR2 ANQGSEA. The CDR3 contains 20 residues. CDR3 loop: CSAQGWRDNGLAGRGYEQFF. As DNA, the CDR3 is TGCAGCGCTCAAGGGTGGAGGGACAACGGACTAGCGGGAAGGGGGTATGAGCAGTTCTTC.

The CDR3 DNA is TGTGCCAGCAGTCCTGAGAACACTGAAGCTTTCTTT. Its protein is CASSPENTEAFF. The chain uses TRBV25-1 and TRBJ1-1; D unclear. The CDR3 loop spans 12 amino acids. Trimming left V 5 bases short and J 1 base short, with 5 bases between. The germline V gene has CDR1 MGHDK and CDR2 SYGVNS.

This chain joins TRBV2 and TRBJ2-1; 9 bases align to TRBD2. This CDR3 contains 14 residues. Germline trimming cut 3 bases from V and 5 bases from J; bases unmatched to any gene: 2. CDR1 and CDR2 (germline): SNHLY, FYNNEI. The CDR3, as DNA: TGTGCCAGCAGTGACAGACTAGCGGACAATGAGCAGTTCTTC. Residues: CASSDRLADNEQFF.

The genes are TRBV7-3 and TRBJ2-2; TRBD1 matches 7 bases. Germline V lookup: CDR1 SGHTA, CDR2 FQGTGA. V lost 5 bases, J lost 4 bases, and 10 bases stayed unmatched. The CDR3 covers 16 residues. This CDR3 is CASSTHRGGGTGELFF. The DNA for the CDR3 is TGTGCCAGCAGCACACACAGGGGTGGCGGCACCGGGGAGCTGTTTTTT.

This clonotype appeared a few times. The chain carries TRBV29-1 and TRBJ2-7; no definite D call. Germline V lookup: CDR1 SQVTM, CDR2 ANQGSEA. Deletions cut 1 base from V and 2 bases from J, with 12 bases between. This CDR3 is 14 amino acids long. The CDR3 DNA is TGCAGCGTTGAAGTCGCCAGGAAAGCCTACGAGCAGTACTTC. Residues: CSVEVARKAYEQYF.

The V call is TRBV5-4, the J call TRBJ2-5; D is perhaps TRBD2 (6 bases). The CDR3 spans 16 residues. The germline gives CDR1 SGHNT, CDR2 YYREEE (reference sequence). Between the trimmed V and J ends, which lost 4 bases and 1 base, there was a span of 17 bases. CDR3 bases: TGTGCCAGCAGCCCCGGCCGTGGAGGGATCCAAGAGACCCAGTACTTC. Protein product: CASSPGRGGIQETQYF.

The chain links TRBV29-1 to TRBJ1-1; no definite D call. The germline gives CDR1 SQVTM, CDR2 ANQGSEA. The V end was cut by 4 bases, the J end by 5 bases, with 8 bases between. The CDR3 runs 11 residues. The CDR3 region has the DNA TGCAGCGTTGGAAGGGAGACTGAAGCTTTCTTT. This codes for CSVGRETEAFF.

This chain connects TRBV5-6 to TRBJ1-1, with D possibly being TRBD1 (5 bases). Trimming left V 4 bases short and J 5 bases short, with 24 bases between. Germline lookup yields CDR1 SGHDT and CDR2 YYEEEE. The CDR3 consists of 17 residues. The CDR3 nucleotides read TGTGCCAGCAGCCCGGTGAGACAGAGCGGGTGGGAGACTGAAGCTTTCTTT. Translated, it gives CASSPVRQSGWETEAFF.

The V and J genes are TRBV7-9 and TRBJ1-2; D is unresolved. V lost 0 bases and J 8 bases, leaving 13 bases between the germline ends. CDR1 is SEHNR, CDR2 FQNEAQ, per germline (reference sequence). The CDR3 totals 14 residues. The CDR3, as DNA: TGTGCCAGCAGCTTAGCGCATGGGTCGGAGGGCTACACCTTC. It is translated as CASSLAHGSEGYTF.

The chain combines TRBV2 with TRBJ2-5, with D perhaps assigned TRBD1 or TRBD2 (5 bases each). The CDR3 has 14 residues. The germline gives CDR1 SNHLY, CDR2 FYNNEI. V was cut by 6 bases and J by 5 bases, with 16 bases left in between. For the CDR3, the DNA is TGTGCCAGCAGGCCGGGACCCGGAGTGGAGACCCAGTACTTC. Residues: CASRPGPGVETQYF.

This clonotype was detected a few times. The chain uses TRBV27 and TRBJ2-7; unclear D gene. Trimming removed 5 bases at V and 4 bases at J, with 15 bases between. This CDR3 region has 14 residues. CDR1 and CDR2 (germline): MNHEY, SMNVEV (reference sequence). The CDR3, as DNA: TGTGCCAGCAGTACACACTGGAAGGCGTACGAGCAGTACTTC. It codes for CASSTHWKAYEQYF.

The J gene is TRBJ2-2, the V gene TRBV9; TRBD2 aligns across 7 bases. Germline lookup yields CDR1 SGDLS and CDR2 YYNGEE. J gave up 7 bases and V 4 bases, and 7 bases lay outside the gene matches. CDR3 length: 14 amino acids. CDR3 sequence reads: CASSPGGSDGELFF. The CDR3 DNA follows: TGTGCCAGCAGCCCGGGCGGGAGTGACGGGGAGCTGTTTTTT.

There are a few counts of this clonotype. The chain recombines TRBV7-9 with TRBJ2-3, with 11 bases aligning to TRBD1. In germline, CDR1 is SEHNR, CDR2 FQNEAQ (reference sequence). V lost 6 bases to trimming and J lost 4 bases; unmatched junction nucleotides: 15. The CDR3 is made up of 18 amino acids. DNA for the CDR3: TGTGCCAGCAGTCCCCGGTGGTCTGGACAGGGGGCCGCAGATACGCAGTATTTT. Protein sequence: CASSPRWSGQGAADTQYF.

The chain joins TRBV6-2 or TRBV6-3 to TRBJ2-2; no clear D gene. The germline V gene encodes CDR1 MNHEY and CDR2 SVGEGT. V lost 4 bases and J 3 bases, leaving 6 bases between the germline ends. The CDR3 is 13 amino acids. The CDR3 here is CASSLSDTGELFF. The CDR3 DNA follows: TGTGCCAGCAGTTTATCAGACACCGGGGAGCTGTTTTTT.

In this sample, this clonotype turned up a few times. The chain links TRBV29-1 to TRBJ1-1; D might be TRBD1 (5 bases). The CDR3 loop spans 11 amino acids. The ends were cut back, 4 bases at V and 6 bases at J, with 9 bases in the middle. Germline lookup yields CDR1 SQVTM and CDR2 ANQGSEA. CDR3 in DNA: TGCAGCGTTGTGACAGTCTCTGAAGCTTTCTTT. It specifies CSVVTVSEAFF.

CDR3 DNA sequence: TGTGCCAGCTCGGCAGGACTTGACACTGAAGCTTTCTTT. Protein product: CASSAGLDTEAFF. This chain joins TRBV18 and TRBJ1-1; D uncertain. Trimming stripped 6 bases from V and 3 bases from J, with 11 bases between. CDR1 and CDR2 from the germline V gene are KGHSH and LQKENI. The CDR3 is made up of 13 amino acids.

The J gene is TRBJ1-1, the V gene TRBV7-9, with D maybe TRBD1 (6 bases). This CDR3 comprises 13 residues. Between the trimmed V and J ends, which lost 5 bases and 4 bases, there was a span of 11 bases. In germline, CDR1 is SEHNR, CDR2 FQNEAQ (reference sequence). The DNA of the CDR3 is TGTGCCAGCAGCCACAGGGTTAGCACTGAAGCTTTCTTT. This gives the protein CASSHRVSTEAFF.

The chain has TRBV7-9 and TRBJ2-5; 7 bases are a match to TRBD1. Germline CDR1 and CDR2: SEHNR and FQNEAQ (reference sequence). With 3 bases clipped from V and 0 bases from J, the junction kept 4 bases outside the gene matches. The CDR3 runs 15 residues. The DNA of the CDR3 is TGTGCCAGCAGCTTCGGGGACAGCGACCAAGAGACCCAGTACTTC. It is translated as CASSFGDSDQETQYF.

The V and J genes are TRBV7-9 and TRBJ1-1; D ambiguous. Germline V gene lookup returns CDR1 SEHNR and CDR2 FQNEAQ (reference sequence). The germline V and J ends were trimmed by 5 bases and 11 bases, with 24 bases remaining between them. The CDR3 totals 15 residues. The CDR3, as DNA: TGTGCCAGCAGCCGCCCCTCGGCCACCCCATTCGACGCTTTCTTT. Translated, it gives CASSRPSATPFDAFF.

The J gene is TRBJ2-1, the V gene TRBV6-5, with a possible D match to TRBD1 (6 bases). Germline lookup yields CDR1 MNHEY and CDR2 SVGAGI. The V and J ends lost 1 base and 13 bases respectively, with 17 bases between them. The CDR3 spans 14 residues. The CDR3 nucleotides are TGTGCCAGCAGTTACTACTTGCAGCAGGGGCTCCAGTTCTTC. Its translation is CASSYYLQQGLQFF.

The CDR3 sequence is CASSEHPGGNEQFF. CDR3 bases: TGTGCCAGCAGCGAACACCCGGGGGGGAATGAGCAGTTCTTC. This chain joins TRBV9 and TRBJ2-1, with TRBD2 identical over 8 bases. The CDR3 loop spans 14 amino acids. V was clipped by 3 bases and J by 7 bases; unmatched bases: 6. The germline V gene encodes CDR1 SGDLS and CDR2 YYNGEE. Supplemented by reference TRBV9 and TRBJ2-1, the full variable domain reads DSGVTQTPKHLITATGQRVTLRCSPRSGDLSVYWYQQSLDQGLQFLIQYYNGEERAKGNILERFSAQQFPDLHSELNLSSLELGDSALYFCASSEHPGGNEQFFGPGTRLTVL.

This clonotype was seen a few times. The chain employs TRBV20-1 and TRBJ2-7; tentatively, D is TRBD1 (5 bases). The CDR3 runs to 13 residues. Germline lookup yields CDR1 DFQATT and CDR2 SNEGSKA (reference sequence). V was cut by 0 bases and J by 6 bases, with 12 bases left in between. The CDR3 region has the DNA TGCAGTGCTAGAGATTCGGCAGGGCCCGAGCAGTACTTC. Protein sequence: CSARDSAGPEQYF.

This clonotype has a count of ten or more. The V and J genes are TRBV20-1 and TRBJ1-5; no firm D call. CDR3 length: 14 amino acids. In germline, CDR1 is DFQATT, CDR2 SNEGSKA (reference sequence). Trimming removed 0 bases at V and 5 bases at J, with 11 bases between. CDR3 bases: TGCAGTGCTAGAGATCCGAGGGAGGATCAGCCCCAGCATTTT. Translating gives CSARDPREDQPQHF.

This clonotype was counted only a few times. This chain uses TRBV5-1 with TRBJ1-1; no reliable D call. Trimming left V 6 bases short and J 3 bases short, with 9 bases between. The V gene's germline CDR1 is SGHRS and CDR2 YFSETQ. The CDR3 is made up of 12 amino acids. The CDR3 here is CASKEGYTEAFF. In DNA form, the CDR3 reads TGCGCCAGCAAAGAGGGATACACTGAAGCTTTCTTT.